Listed below are T cell receptor beta chains from one sample, sequenced in a study of T cell repertoires in cytomegalovirus infection. MiXCR, run by TCRdb on the reads, gives a single entry per CDR3 protein. The sample contains just under 300,000 distinct CDR3 sequences, about a tenth of which appear only once. The sample was PBMCs. These receptors all come from a human donor in good health (CMV status not recorded). Some clones in this sample may be carry-over from other donors' samples. The CDR3 runs from the conserved cysteine through the conserved F or W. The D gene is left open where the match is weak. Size is omitted from some rows. Given values are once, few, many or a class for expanded clones.

D	size	length	J	V	DNA	CDR3
-	many	14	TRBJ2-5	TRBV20-1	TGCAGTGCTAGAGGGGCGAAACCTCAAGAGACCCAGTACTTC	CSARGAKPQETQYF
TRBD1	many	15	TRBJ2-1	TRBV29-1	TGCAGCGTTGAGGGACAGGGAGGCTCCTACAATGAGCAGTTCTTC	CSVEGQGGSYNEQFF
-	many	14	TRBJ2-3	TRBV7-6	TGTGCCAGCAGCATGGGACGACTCACAGATACGCAGTATTTT	CASSMGRLTDTQYF
-	many	13	TRBJ1-1	TRBV6-5	TGTGCCAGCAGTTACTCGAAGAAGAATGAAGCTTTCTTT	CASSYSKKNEAFF
-	few	11	TRBJ2-1	TRBV28	TGTGCCAGCAGCCCCCGGAGTGAGCAGTTCTTC	CASSPRSEQFF
-	many	14	TRBJ2-7	TRBV14	TGTGCCAGCAGCCAAGTCGGTTCCTCCTACGAGCAGTACTTC	CASSQVGSSYEQYF
TRBD1	many	15	TRBJ2-3	TRBV28	TGTGCCAGCAGTTTGGACAGGAGACGGACAGATACGCAGTATTTT	CASSLDRRRTDTQYF
-	few	16	TRBJ2-1	TRBV14	TGTGCCAGCAGCCAAGAGAACAGGGATTTCTACAATGAGCAGTTCTTC	CASSQENRDFYNEQFF
TRBD2	many	19	TRBJ2-1	TRBV7-2	TGTGCCAGCAGCCTAGGACTAGCGGGGGGCTTGAGCTCCTACAATGAGCAGTTCTTC	CASSLGLAGGLSSYNEQFF
-	-	14	TRBJ2-5	TRBV15	TGTGCCACCAGCAGAGATAAAGTCCAAGAGACCCAGTACTTC	CATSRDKVQETQYF
TRBD2	-	19	TRBJ2-1	TRBV20-1	TGCAGTGCTAGAGATTTTCGGCGGGGGGGCCAGGGTTCCTACAATGAGCAGTTCTTC	CSARDFRRGGQGSYNEQFF
-	-	12	TRBJ1-4	TRBV25-1	TGTGCCAGCACTGAAGGGAACGAAAAACTGTTTTTT	CASTEGNEKLFF
-	many	16	TRBJ2-3	TRBV7-2	TGTGCCAGCAGCCTGGGTGTCCAGACCCTTGGTGATACGCAGTATTTT	CASSLGVQTLGDTQYF
TRBD1	many	17	TRBJ2-4	TRBV20-1	TGCAGTGCTAGAGATCCCCTTACCGGGACAGCGCAAAACATTCAGTACTTC	CSARDPLTGTAQNIQYF
-	-	15	TRBJ2-1	TRBV4-1	TGCGCCAGCAGCCAAGATATACAGTTCTACAATGAGCAGTTCTTC	CASSQDIQFYNEQFF
-	many	16	TRBJ1-1	TRBV18	TGTGCCAGCTCACCGGAGGACAGACTCATGAACACTGAAGCTTTCTTT	CASSPEDRLMNTEAFF
TRBD2	-	17	TRBJ2-3	TRBV20-1	TGCAGTGCCAGGACTAGCGGGGGGGGGATTTCCACAGATACGCAGTATTTT	CSARTSGGGISTDTQYF
TRBD2	many	18	TRBJ2-7	TRBV20-1	TGCAGTGCTAGAGATTTAAATGACACCGGACTAGCGGTCTACGAGCAGTACTTC	CSARDLNDTGLAVYEQYF
-	few	12	TRBJ2-1	TRBV29-1	TGCAGCGTTGAAGATCGCAGGGATGAGCAGTTCTTC	CSVEDRRDEQFF
-	many	16	TRBJ2-1	TRBV7-9	TGTGCCAGCAGCTTATCGCCCTCGGGGGCGAACAATGAGCAGTTCTTC	CASSLSPSGANNEQFF